This T cell receptor (beta chain) was recorded in a study of monozygotic twins with inflammatory bowel disease. CDR3 length: 16 residues. Per the germline V gene, CDR1 is KGHSH and CDR2 is LQKENI. TCRdb derives one entry per CDR3 protein from the 5' RACE reads, leaving out DNA. This table lists 150,000 or so distinct CDR3 sequences. The authors isolated total RNA from whole blood without sorting T cells. This rearrangement joins TRBV18 to TRBJ2-2; no DNA is available, so the TRBD1 call from TCRdb remains unchecked. Sequenced material: blood. The TCR sequence derives from a human donor with ulcerative colitis or Crohn's disease, or a healthy co-twin of an affected twin (not recorded which). CDR3 region: CASSRDRGFLGGELFF.